This T cell receptor (beta chain) was documented in a study of cytomegalovirus exposure and HLA in healthy donors. Whole-study context: Of all 370 or so donors who were genotyped, around 82% belonged to the Caucasian-associated ancestry cluster. Overall study results and limits: Per published accounts, TCR beta sequences correctly predicted the HLA-A and HLA-B alleles of most subjects. Specificity of three CMV-associated chains for CMV antigens was verified in vitro.

With 60 Vbeta and 13 Jbeta primers, the PCR was carried out. The protocol was immunoSEQ multiplex PCR, while the TCRdb copy is restricted to in-frame clones and leaves out a portion. The sample records 130,000 to 150,000 clones, approximately 80% being singletons. This clone showed up just a few times. What it binds is not known. V lost 3 bases, J lost 4 bases, and 12 bases lay in between. Per the germline V gene, CDR1 is SGHTA and CDR2 is FQGNSA. The CDR3 spans 14 residues. This TCR came from a male donor in good health and CMV-seronegative. Sequences were obtained from PBMCs. The chain couples TRBV7-2 to TRBJ1-2; TRBD1 might be the D (5 bases). This CDR3 is CASSFRQLLYGYTF. Written as DNA, the CDR3 is TGTGCCAGCAGCTTTCGACAGCTACTCTATGGCTACACCTTC.